This entry concerns a single T cell receptor (beta chain). This sample stems from a study of neoadjuvant anti-PD-1 for oral cavity cancer. The CDR3 is 16 amino acids. Germline loops: CDR1 SGHAT, CDR2 FQNNGV. Unmatched junction bases numbered 3, after V lost 1 base and J lost 3 bases. The method was immunoSEQ multiplex PCR; TCRdb's version includes in-frame clones alone and lacks a portion of them. Of over 80,000 clones listed, about four fifths were seen once; the top ten hold around 3.2%. The sequence was obtained from a person between 35 and 79 years old with oral cavity squamous cell carcinoma. The V gene is TRBV11-2, the J gene TRBJ2-2, with TRBD1 matching over 9 bases. The sample was PBMCs, taken before nivolumab (anti-PD-1) treatment. The CDR3 sequence is CASSLGGTGHTGELFF. In DNA, the CDR3 is TGTGCCAGCAGCTTAGGCGGGACAGGGCACACCGGGGAGCTGTTTTTT.